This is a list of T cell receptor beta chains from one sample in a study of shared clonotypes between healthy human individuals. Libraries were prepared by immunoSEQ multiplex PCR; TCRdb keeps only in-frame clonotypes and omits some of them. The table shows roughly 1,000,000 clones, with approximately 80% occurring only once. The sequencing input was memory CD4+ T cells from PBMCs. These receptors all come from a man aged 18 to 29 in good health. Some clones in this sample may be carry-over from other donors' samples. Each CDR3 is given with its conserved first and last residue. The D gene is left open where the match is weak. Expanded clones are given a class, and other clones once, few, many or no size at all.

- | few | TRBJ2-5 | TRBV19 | TGTGCCAGTAGCCCGACCACTACAGGGTTAAGAGGAGAGACCCAGTACTTC | CASSPTTTGLRGETQYF
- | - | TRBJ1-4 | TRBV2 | TGTGCCAGCAGTGCGGGGGTGGGAGAAAAACTGTTTTTT | CASSAGVGEKLFF
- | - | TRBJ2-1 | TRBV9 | TGTGCCAGCAGCGTGGGGGGATCCCGTTACTACAATGAGCAGTTCTTC | CASSVGGSRYYNEQFF
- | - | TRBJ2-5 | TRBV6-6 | TGTGCCAGCAGTTACTCTACGGGCGCCGGGACCCAGTACTTC | CASSYSTGAGTQYF
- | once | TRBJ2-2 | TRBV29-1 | TGCAGCGTTGCCCCGATTCCGGATGATGGTGGCGGGGAGCTGTTTTTT | CSVAPIPDDGGGELFF
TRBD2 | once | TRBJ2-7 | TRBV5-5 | TGTGCCAGCAGCTTCCGGGGAGGGGTTACCTACGAGCAGTACTTC | CASSFRGGVTYEQYF
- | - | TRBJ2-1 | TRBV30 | TGTGCCTGGATCTTTGCCGCGGCGGGCCACTACAATGAGCAGTTCTTC | CAWIFAAAGHYNEQFF
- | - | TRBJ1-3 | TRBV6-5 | TGTGCCAGCAGCCTCAGCGGGAGGGTTGGAAACACCATATATTTT | CASSLSGRVGNTIYF
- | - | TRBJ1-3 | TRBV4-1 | TGCGCCAGCAGCCCTTGGGGGTCTGGAAACACCATATATTTT | CASSPWGSGNTIYF
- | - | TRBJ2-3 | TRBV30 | TGTGCCTCTGCAGGGGCGAACACAGATACGCAGTATTTT | CASAGANTDTQYF
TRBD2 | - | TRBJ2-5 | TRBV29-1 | TGCAGCGTGCCCGGGGGGAAAGAGACCCAGTACTTC | CSVPGGKETQYF
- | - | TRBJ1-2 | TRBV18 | TGTGCCAGCTCAGCCTCCGGGACGGTTACTTATGGCTACACCTTC | CASSASGTVTYGYTF
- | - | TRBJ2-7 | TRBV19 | TGTGCCAGCGGGATAGCTAGCTCCTACGAGCAGTACTTC | CASGIASSYEQYF
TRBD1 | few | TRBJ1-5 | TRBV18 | TGTGCCAGCTCCCCGGACAGGAATCAGCCCCAGCATTTT | CASSPDRNQPQHF
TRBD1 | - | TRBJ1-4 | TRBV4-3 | TGCGCCAGCAGCCAAGATCGGGTCCGGCCAGGGGGTTTGGAAAAACTGTTTTTT | CASSQDRVRPGGLEKLFF
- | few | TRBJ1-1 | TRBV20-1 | TGCAGTGGGAACAAAAACACTGAAGCTTTCTTT | CSGNKNTEAFF
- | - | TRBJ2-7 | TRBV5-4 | TGTGCCAGCAGCTTGTCTAGCTCTTCCTACGAGCAGTACTTC | CASSLSSSSYEQYF
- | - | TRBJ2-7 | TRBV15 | TGTGCCACCAGCAGGGAAACTGCCGAGCAGGCCCCGGGCGAGCAGTACTTC | CATSRETAEQAPGEQYF
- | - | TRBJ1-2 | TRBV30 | TGTGCCTGGAGTGCCGCTAGAGGCGGCTACACCTTC | CAWSAARGGYTF
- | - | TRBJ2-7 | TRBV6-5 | TGTGCCAGCAGTTACGCGGGACCCTACGAGCAGTACTTC | CASSYAGPYEQYF
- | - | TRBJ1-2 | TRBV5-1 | TGCGCCAGTTCTTTTGGGCAAAGTGGAGGCTACACCTTC | CASSFGQSGGYTF
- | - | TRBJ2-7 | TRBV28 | TGTGCCAGCAGAGCTGCAGGGGGCGCAGCGGGAGAGCACTACGAGCAGTACTTC | CASRAAGGAAGEHYEQYF
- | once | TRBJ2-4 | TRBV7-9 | TGTGCCAGCAGCTTTCGAGACATTCAGTACTTC | CASSFRDIQYF